These T cell receptor beta chains were read from a single sample in a study of STAT3 mutations in large granular lymphocyte leukemia. Generated by immunoSEQ multiplex PCR, the TCRdb table keeps only in-frame clones and is missing some. The data contain approximately 42,000 clones, roughly 81% of them singletons. Sequences were obtained from PBMCs. The receptors here all came from a human donor with T large granular lymphocyte leukemia. Some clones in this sample may be carry-over from other donors' samples. The CDR3 runs from the conserved cysteine through the conserved F or W. A D gene is named only where the DNA matches it firmly. Expanded clones are given a class, and other clones once, few, many or no size at all.

J gene,V gene,D gene,clone size,CDR3 protein,CDR3 DNA
TRBJ2-7,TRBV19,NA,NA,CASSPTGSLEQYF,TGTGCCAGTAGTCCAACCGGGTCCTTGGAGCAGTACTTC
TRBJ1-5,TRBV19,NA,NA,CASSIATDSNQPQHF,TGTGCCAGTAGTATAGCGACAGATAGCAATCAGCCCCAGCATTTT
TRBJ1-2,TRBV29-1,TRBD1,NA,CSAQTGESYGYTF,TGCAGCGCTCAGACAGGGGAATCCTATGGCTACACCTTC
TRBJ1-2,TRBV11-2,NA,once,CASSSSMLVGYTF,TGTGCCAGCAGCTCAAGTATGCTAGTGGGCTACACCTTC
TRBJ2-7,TRBV7-2,NA,NA,CASSLDAGAREQYF,TGTGCCAGCAGCTTAGATGCGGGGGCGCGGGAGCAGTACTTC
TRBJ1-6,TRBV25-1,TRBD1,NA,CASSGTDRGSPLHF,TGTGCCAGCAGTGGGACCGACAGGGGTTCACCCCTCCACTTT
TRBJ1-6,TRBV5-6,TRBD1,NA,CASSSMTGGDNSPLHF,TGTGCCAGCAGCTCGATGACAGGGGGTGATAATTCACCCCTCCACTTT
TRBJ1-5,TRBV7-9,NA,NA,CASSLVGGPTPSPQHF,TGTGCCAGCAGCTTAGTTGGGGGACCCACACCAAGCCCCCAGCATTTT
TRBJ2-1,TRBV9,TRBD2,NA,CASSDRTSGASEQFF,TGTGCCAGCAGCGATAGGACTAGCGGGGCCTCCGAGCAGTTCTTC
TRBJ2-2,TRBV5-1,NA,NA,CASSLYTGTTGELFF,TGCGCCAGCAGCCTATACACGGGGACCACCGGGGAGCTGTTTTTT
TRBJ1-5,TRBV28,NA,NA,CASGPGVNQPQHF,TGTGCCAGCGGTCCGGGGGTCAATCAGCCCCAGCATTTT
TRBJ2-5,TRBV11-1,NA,NA,CASSLQHTQETQYF,TGTGCCAGCAGCTTACAGCACACCCAAGAGACCCAGTACTTC
TRBJ2-7,TRBV7-9,NA,NA,CASSDDVGYEQYF,TGTGCCAGCAGCGACGACGTGGGGTACGAGCAGTACTTC
TRBJ1-2,TRBV28,NA,NA,CASSLSGGGYTF,TGTGCCAGCAGTTTATCGGGGGGAGGTTACACCTTC